This T cell receptor (beta chain) is from a study of cytomegalovirus exposure and HLA in healthy donors. The CDR3 totals 14 residues. The V segment lost 5 bases and the J segment 0 bases; nucleotides outside the gene matches: 3. CDR1 SEHNR and CDR2 FQNEAQ come from the germline V gene (reference sequence). The method was immunoSEQ multiplex PCR; TCRdb's version includes in-frame clones alone and lacks a portion of them. The sample lists about 260,000 clones, 90% occurring once. Study-level findings and limits: A subsequent analysis found that TCR clusters from the first cohort also tended to co-occur in the 120 or so validation repertoires, with around 94% of cluster scores above 0.

On this clone: No antigen is known for it.

This chain connects TRBV7-9 to TRBJ2-7; 8 bases align to TRBD1. This TCR came from a woman under 40 in good health and CMV-seronegative. Sequencing was done on a sample of PBMCs. The CDR3 here is CASSKGQGSYEQYF. CDR3 nucleotide sequence: TGTGCCAGCAGCAAAGGACAGGGCTCCTACGAGCAGTACTTC.